Sequencing of this T cell receptor (beta chain) was carried out in a study of T cells after yellow fever vaccination. Template switching by 5'RACE produced TCR cDNA, adding a universal primer site and UMIs. MiXCR was run by TCRdb on the 5' RACE reads, yielding one entry per CDR3 protein. This sample yields approximately 300,000 distinct CDR3 sequences, of which around 6.8% are seen a single time; over 15% belongs to the top ten. CDR3 length: 14 amino acids. Trimming removed 0 bases at V and 2 bases at J, with 8 bases between. Per germline, CDR1 MGHRA and CDR2 YSYEKL. The receptor's source is a young man who received the YFV17D yellow fever vaccine. The V call is TRBV4-1, the J call TRBJ2-7; D uncertain. The sample here was PBMCs, taken about 49 days after the first yellow fever vaccination. This CDR3 is CASSQDPPAYEQYF. CDR3 in DNA: TGCGCCAGCAGCCAAGATCCCCCCGCCTACGAGCAGTACTTC.